Shown below are 28 T cell receptor beta chains from a single sample sequenced in a study of shared clonotypes between healthy human individuals. Assay: immunoSEQ multiplex PCR; the TCRdb copy retains only in-frame clones and omits some. The sample lists over a million clones, approximately 96% occurring once. Sequenced sample: naive CD4+ T cells sorted from blood. Stated subset: CD45RA+ positively selected. The receptors shown here come from a man younger than 40 in good health.

This clone was recorded only once. CDR3 DNA sequence: TGTGCCAGCTCACTAATTAAGGACGACAGAATCCCTCAGCCCCAGCATTTT. It translates to CASSLIKDDRIPQPQHF. V usage is TRBV18 and J usage is TRBJ1-5; tentatively, D is TRBD1 (5 bases). Trimming pared 4 bases from V and 6 bases from J, leaving 22 bases between. The germline gives CDR1 KGHSH, CDR2 LQKENI. This CDR3 has 17 amino acids.

The V and J genes are TRBV7-8 and TRBJ2-3; 8 positions match TRBD2. The CDR3 is 17 residues long. The germline V gene encodes CDR1 SGHVS and CDR2 FQNEAQ. Trimming at V came to 5 bases and at J to 2 bases, leaving 12 bases not matched to a gene. CDR3 DNA sequence: TGTGCCAGCAGCCCCCAAGCGGGAGTGTTAGTCACAGATACGCAGTATTTT. Amino acids: CASSPQAGVLVTDTQYF.

The chain carries TRBV5-1 and TRBJ2-1, with D possibly matching TRBD1 (6 bases). The CDR3 sequence is 13 residues long. CDR1 and CDR2 (germline): SGHRS, YFSETQ. Between the trimmed V and J ends, which lost 4 bases and 12 bases, there was a span of 17 bases. CDR3 nucleotide sequence: TGCGCCAGCAGCCCGACGGACAGTTTTTTGCAGTTCTTC. Amino acid sequence: CASSPTDSFLQFF.

The V and J genes are TRBV6-1 and TRBJ2-5; 9 bases line up with TRBD2. Per germline, CDR1 MNHNS and CDR2 SASEGT. CDR3 length: 15 amino acids. The ends lost 6 bases at V and 5 bases at J; junction bases unmatched: 10. For the CDR3, the DNA is TGTGCCAGCAGAAGGCGGGAGGGGTTGGGTGAGACCCAGTACTTC. This codes for CASRRREGLGETQYF.

Concerning this clone itself: Within the sample, other DNA sequences also encode this same CDR3. The chain has TRBV5-1 and TRBJ2-2, with D possibly matching TRBD1 (6 bases). Germline CDR1 reads SGHRS; CDR2 reads YFSETQ. V shed 2 bases and J shed 0 bases, with 11 bases lying between them. This CDR3 has 16 amino acids. The CDR3: CASSLFRGANTGELFF. CDR3 DNA: TGCGCCAGCAGCTTATTCAGGGGCGCGAACACCGGGGAGCTGTTTTTT.

V and J are TRBV7-2 and TRBJ2-1; D unresolved. CDR3 length equals 11 residues. The V gene lost 1 base and the J gene lost 9 bases, with 4 bases spanning the gap. CDR1 and CDR2 (germline): SGHTA, FQGNSA. CDR3 coding DNA: TGTGCCAGCAGCTTAGATGGTGAGCAGTTCTTC. Its translation is CASSLDGEQFF.

This clone was seen once. The chain uses TRBV10-1 and TRBJ2-2; 8 nucleotides agree with TRBD2. Germline V gene lookup returns CDR1 WNHNN and CDR2 SYGVQD (reference sequence). CDR3 size: 14 residues. V shed 2 bases and J 4 bases; nucleotides not matched to a gene: 0. CDR3 in amino acids: CASSELAGTGELFF. The CDR3 DNA follows: TGCGCCAGCAGTGAGCTAGCGGGCACCGGGGAGCTGTTTTTT.

This chain links TRBV9 with TRBJ2-3, with D perhaps TRBD1 or TRBD2 (5 bases each). Germline-derived CDR1 and CDR2 are SGDLS and YYNGEE. V was shortened by 2 bases and J by 3 bases, with 13 bases between the two germline ends. The CDR3 runs to 15 residues. CDR3 loop: CASSVPGPYTDTQYF. Written as DNA, the CDR3 is TGTGCCAGCAGCGTCCCGGGACCGTATACAGATACGCAGTATTTT.

This chain connects TRBV11-2 to TRBJ1-1; D is possibly TRBD1 (6 bases). In germline, CDR1 is SGHAT, CDR2 FQNNGV. The CDR3 runs to 15 residues. The V end was cut by 3 bases, the J end by 6 bases, with 17 bases between. This CDR3 reads CASSLGAGGTPEAFF. The CDR3 DNA follows: TGTGCCAGCAGCTTGGGGGCTGGTGGTACTCCTGAAGCTTTCTTT.

About this clone itself: Additional DNA sequences in this sample encode the identical CDR3. The V call is TRBV5-1, the J call TRBJ2-5, with TRBD1 matching 8 bases. Trimming at V came to 0 bases and at J to 5 bases, leaving 6 bases not matched to a gene. The CDR3 covers 15 residues. Germline-derived CDR1 and CDR2 are SGHRS and YFSETQ. The CDR3 spells CASSLAQGAWETQYF. CDR3 bases: TGCGCCAGCAGCTTGGCTCAGGGGGCTTGGGAGACCCAGTACTTC.

The chain recombines TRBV5-4 with TRBJ2-5, with D possibly TRBD2 on 5 matching bases. From germline, CDR1 is SGHNT and CDR2 YYREEE (reference sequence). Trimming removed 4 bases at V and 4 bases at J, with 17 bases between. This CDR3 contains 15 residues. The CDR3 bases are TGTGCCAGCAGCGCCTATAGGGAGAAAAGAGAGACCCAGTACTTC. It translates to CASSAYREKRETQYF.

V is TRBV7-8 and J is TRBJ2-3; D remains unclear. The CDR3 covers 12 residues. V was trimmed by 0 bases and J by 7 bases, leaving 5 bases between them. From germline, CDR1 is SGHVS and CDR2 FQNEAQ. The CDR3 coding sequence is TGTGCCAGCAGCTTAGCGGGGAATACGCAGTATTTT. Translation gives CASSLAGNTQYF.

The chain joins TRBV7-9 to TRBJ2-1; TRBD1 or TRBD2 may be the D gene (5 bases each). V was cut by 4 bases and J by 2 bases, with 12 bases left in between. The CDR3 is 15 amino acids. The germline V gene encodes CDR1 SEHNR and CDR2 FQNEAQ (reference sequence). CDR3 nucleotide sequence: TGTGCCAGCAGCTCGGGACCGCCGACCTACAATGAGCAGTTCTTC. This sequence encodes CASSSGPPTYNEQFF.

A remark on this clone: This sample also contains other DNA sequences that code for the same CDR3. The rearrangement uses TRBV10-3 and TRBJ2-3; D ambiguous. The V end lost 0 bases, the J end lost 0 bases, and 4 bases lay between the germline ends. The CDR3 is 14 residues long. Germline V gene sequence: CDR1 ENHRY, CDR2 SYGVKD. CDR3 amino acids: CAISESTSTDTQYF. As DNA, the CDR3 is TGTGCCATCAGTGAGTCGACCAGCACAGATACGCAGTATTTT.

V is TRBV11-2 and J is TRBJ1-2; D gene unclear. The CDR3 spans 15 residues. Germline V gives CDR1 SGHAT, CDR2 FQNNGV. Between the trimmed V and J ends, which lost 1 base and 7 bases, there was a span of 16 bases. The CDR3 loop is CASSLVLSAPSGYTF. Here the CDR3 DNA reads TGTGCCAGCAGCTTAGTCTTATCGGCCCCCAGTGGCTACACCTTC.

The chain links TRBV14 to TRBJ2-3; D possibly corresponds to TRBD1 (5 bases). This CDR3 is 20 amino acids long. Trimming shortened V by 0 bases and J by 1 base, and 23 bases separated the two germline ends. In germline, CDR1 is SGHDN, CDR2 FVKESK. CDR3 nucleotides: TGTGCCAGCAGCCAAGATTTAATTCGCAGGGCGGATAGACGCACAGATACGCAGTATTTT. Residues: CASSQDLIRRADRRTDTQYF.

J is TRBJ2-7 and V is TRBV27; TRBD1 or TRBD2 may be the D gene (5 bases each). Between the trimmed V and J ends, which lost 0 bases and 3 bases, there was a span of 12 bases. CDR3 length: 15 residues. Germline values: CDR1 MNHEY, CDR2 SMNVEV (reference sequence). The CDR3 protein is CASSLSRLGVYEQYF. CDR3 in DNA: TGTGCCAGCAGTTTATCTCGCCTGGGGGTCTACGAGCAGTACTTC.

V and J are TRBV5-1 and TRBJ1-1; perhaps TRBD1 as D (5 bases). The CDR3 runs 14 residues. V dropped 4 bases and J dropped 3 bases, with 13 bases sitting between them. Germline assignment: CDR1 SGHRS and CDR2 YFSETQ. This chain's CDR3 is CASSPGLRDTEAFF. The CDR3 bases are TGCGCCAGCAGCCCGGGGCTCAGAGACACTGAAGCTTTCTTT.

The V call is TRBV5-5, the J call TRBJ2-6; D is unresolved. Between the trimmed V and J ends, which lost 1 base and 0 bases, there was a span of 5 bases. The CDR3 is made up of 15 amino acids. CDR1 and CDR2 from the germline V gene are SGHKS and YYEKEE (reference sequence). Here the CDR3 reads CASSLPLSGANVLTF. CDR3 in DNA: TGTGCCAGCAGCTTGCCTCTCTCTGGGGCCAACGTCCTGACTTTC. The variable domain in full, completed from reference TRBV5-5 and TRBJ2-6, reads DAGVTQSPTHLIKTRGQQVTLRCSPISGHKSVSWYQQVLGQGPQFIFQYYEKEERGRGNFPDRFSARQFPNYSSELNVNALLLGDSALYLCASSLPLSGANVLTFGAGSRLTVL.

This clone was seen more than once but under ten times. The CDR3 region is CASSQVAGGATYEQYF. The DNA for the CDR3 is TGCGCCAGCAGCCAAGTAGCGGGAGGAGCCACCTACGAGCAGTACTTC. This rearrangement joins TRBV4-3 to TRBJ2-7, with TRBD2 matching over 10 bases. Germline V gene sequence: CDR1 LGHNA, CDR2 YSLEER. The trim removed 1 base at V and 2 bases at J, leaving 5 bases unmatched. This CDR3 contains 16 residues.

The rearrangement uses TRBV25-1 and TRBJ1-4; TRBD1 matches at 8 bases. The germline CDR1 and CDR2 sequences are MGHDK and SYGVNS. CDR3 length: 15 amino acids. V shed 5 bases and J 7 bases; nucleotides not matched to a gene: 9. CDR3 DNA sequence: TGTGCCAGCAGTAACACAGGGGGGGGGAGTGAAAAACTGTTTTTT. Encoded protein: CASSNTGGGSEKLFF.

In DNA form, the CDR3 reads TGTGCCAGCAGCTTACGACCGGCGGAGCAATACAATGAGCAGTTCTTC. It codes for CASSLRPAEQYNEQFF. The chain combines TRBV11-2 with TRBJ2-1; no firm D call. V lost 2 bases and J 4 bases, leaving 15 bases between the germline ends. The CDR3 length is 16 residues. CDR1 and CDR2 from the germline V gene are SGHAT and FQNNGV.

This sequence joins TRBV11-2 and TRBJ2-1, with 8 bases aligning to TRBD1. The J segment lost 6 bases and the V segment lost 4 bases, leaving 8 bases of the junction unmatched. The CDR3 length is 15 residues. Germline assignment: CDR1 SGHAT and CDR2 FQNNGV. The CDR3 sequence is CASSSGQGIRNEQFF. In DNA, the CDR3 is TGTGCCAGCAGCTCAGGACAGGGTATTCGCAATGAGCAGTTCTTC.

The chain has TRBV9 and TRBJ2-2; tentatively, D is TRBD2 (7 bases). CDR3 size: 18 residues. V was clipped by 2 bases and J by 0 bases, with 17 bases between them. CDR1 and CDR2 from the germline V gene are SGDLS and YYNGEE. The CDR3 region has the DNA TGTGCCAGCAGCGTTCGAAAGGGGGGGACTGCGAACACCGGGGAGCTGTTTTTT. Translating gives CASSVRKGGTANTGELFF.

V gene TRBV10-3 combines with J gene TRBJ2-3; possible D gene TRBD1, 6 bases. Germline lookup yields CDR1 ENHRY and CDR2 SYGVKD. CDR3 size: 14 residues. V shed 3 bases and J shed 5 bases, with 12 bases lying between them. The CDR3 sequence: CAISEGRGGDTQYF. CDR3 bases: TGTGCCATCAGTGAAGGCAGGGGCGGAGATACGCAGTATTTT.

V and J are TRBV7-7 and TRBJ2-5, with a weak D call TRBD2 (6 bases). V shed 2 bases and J shed 5 bases, with 15 bases lying between them. From germline, CDR1 is SSHAT and CDR2 FNYEAQ (reference sequence). CDR3 length equals 15 residues. CDR3 nucleotide sequence: TGTGCCAGCAGCTTAAACTGGGGGACTGGGGAGACCCAGTACTTC. This encodes CASSLNWGTGETQYF. Based on the CDR3 plus reference TRBV7-7 and TRBJ2-5, the full variable domain is GAGVSQSPRYKVTKRGQDVTLRCDPISSHATLYWYQQALGQGPEFLTYFNYEAQPDKSGLPSDRFSAERPEGSISTLTIQRTEQRDSAMYRCASSLNWGTGETQYFGPGTRLLVL.

A note on this clone: The sample holds other DNA sequences that translate to the same CDR3. This chain uses TRBV5-1 with TRBJ2-5; possibly TRBD1 for D (6 bases). Trimming shortened V by 7 bases and J by 1 base, and 14 bases separated the two germline ends. Germline V gene data show CDR1 as SGHRS and CDR2 as YFSETQ. This CDR3 spans 14 amino acids. CDR3: CASSLRGGQETQYF. In DNA form, the CDR3 reads TGCGCCAGCTCCCTCAGGGGCGGCCAAGAGACCCAGTACTTC.

This clone was seen a single time. The V and J genes are TRBV18 and TRBJ1-1, with D perhaps matching TRBD1 (5 bases). CDR1 is KGHSH, CDR2 LQKENI, per germline. This CDR3 has 17 residues. Trimming shortened V by 6 bases and J by 5 bases, and 25 bases separated the two germline ends. Here the CDR3 DNA reads TGTGCCAGCTCGCCCAATCGAGCCCAGGGTCGAGGAACTGAAGCTTTCTTT. It is translated as CASSPNRAQGRGTEAFF.